The following is a T cell receptor beta chain sequence with its context. Trimming took 3 bases from V and 6 from J; bases not matched to a gene: 8. There are 16 residues in the CDR3. Germline V gene lookup returns CDR1 SGHNT and CDR2 YYREEE (reference sequence). The sample belongs to a study of blood T cell repertoires in COVID-19. Background on the study: Sites across the United States, Italy and Spain contributed samples from acute and convalescent COVID-19. Sources were T cells, B-cell-depleted T cells, or PBMCs; the material itself was cDNA or gDNA.

Original processing methods: Amplified reference gene primers provided the basis for estimating nucleated cell counts. Profiled with immunoSEQ multiplex PCR; TCRdb holds only in-frame clones, not every one. V and J calls and clone size are given by that table; D and trimming were obtained from the DNA. The data show more than 120,000 clones, with approximately 88% seen just once and about 28% held by the top ten. Sequenced sample: peripheral blood. This receptor was taken from a human donor in a cohort sampled during active COVID-19. The V and J genes are TRBV5-4 and TRBJ2-1; 11 nucleotides match TRBD2. CDR3 coding DNA: TGTGCCAGCAGCTCGCCTATAGCGGGGGGGCTCAATGAGCAGTTCTTC. Protein sequence: CASSSPIAGGLNEQFF.